This TCR beta chain was recorded in a study of blood T cell repertoires in COVID-19. Study details: The United States, Italy and Spain were the sources of the acute and convalescent COVID-19 samples. PBMCs, B-cell-depleted T cells, or T cells provided the cDNA or gDNA that made up the material.

Source study methods: Estimated nucleated cell counts came from reference gene primer amplification. Libraries were prepared by immunoSEQ multiplex PCR; TCRdb keeps only in-frame clonotypes and omits some of them. For V, J and clone size, that table is used; D and trimming come from the DNA. In the table there are 150,000 or so clones, about nine tenths of which are singletons. This clone was picked up one time. The CDR3 length is 15 residues. Germline-derived CDR1 and CDR2 are MGHRA and YSYEKL. The V segment lost 0 bases and the J segment 10 bases; nucleotides outside the gene matches: 8. The chain employs TRBV4-1 and TRBJ1-4; 7 bases fit TRBD1. The source material was peripheral blood. The origin of this receptor is a woman in her 70s with acute or convalescent COVID-19. Here the CDR3 reads CASSQDNRGRGKLFF. In nucleotides, the CDR3 is TGCGCCAGCAGCCAAGATAACAGGGGAAGGGGAAAACTGTTTTTT.